The 24 T cell receptor beta chains below were found in one sample sequenced in a study of blood T cell repertoires in COVID-19. TCRdb's table, derived via immunoSEQ multiplex PCR, lists solely in-frame clones and lacks some. The sample holds 120,000 or so clones, around 87% seen once. The source material was peripheral blood. All receptors derive from a woman between 45 and 65 years old with acute or convalescent COVID-19.

CDR3 in DNA: TGTGCCAGCAGTTACATGACAGGGGGGAATAGCAATCAGCCCCAGCATTTT. Protein: CASSYMTGGNSNQPQHF. This chain links TRBV6-2 or TRBV6-3 with TRBJ1-5; 9 positions match TRBD1. The CDR3 consists of 17 residues. CDR1 and CDR2 from the germline V gene are MNHEY and SVGEGT. V gave up 2 bases and J gave up 0 bases; unmatched junction bases: 5.

The V and J genes are TRBV4-3 and TRBJ2-7, with D tentatively TRBD1 (5 bases). CDR1 LGHNA and CDR2 YSLEER come from the germline V gene. Trimming pared 0 bases from V and 1 base from J, leaving 13 bases between. The CDR3 sequence is 16 residues long. The CDR3 is CASSQDGQGASYEQYF. The DNA of the CDR3 is TGCGCCAGCAGCCAAGACGGGCAGGGTGCATCCTACGAGCAGTACTTC.

This chain joins TRBV6-5 and TRBJ2-1; 7 nucleotides align to TRBD2. In germline, CDR1 is MNHEY, CDR2 SVGAGI. The CDR3 has 14 amino acids. Germline trimming cut 7 bases from V and 6 bases from J; bases unmatched to any gene: 9. The CDR3 is CASTGGRRVNEQFF. For the CDR3, the DNA is TGTGCCAGCACTGGCGGGAGAAGGGTCAATGAGCAGTTCTTC.

V usage is TRBV12-3 or TRBV12-4 and J usage is TRBJ1-2, with D perhaps matching TRBD1 (6 bases). The V and J ends lost 5 bases and 8 bases respectively, with 15 bases between them. The CDR3 is 13 residues long. As DNA, the CDR3 is TGTGCCAGCAGTCTTGACAGGTTCCGGGGCTACACCTTC. As protein: CASSLDRFRGYTF.

This clone came up once. The chain employs TRBV3-1 (or the pseudogene TRBV3-2) and TRBJ1-2, with TRBD1 identical over 11 bases. There are 14 residues in the CDR3. Germline V gives CDR1 LGHDT, CDR2 YNNKEL (reference sequence). V was clipped by 4 bases and J by 7 bases; unmatched bases: 5. CDR3 DNA: TGTGCCAGCAGCCGCGGACAGGGGGCCCGTGGCTACACCTTC. Residues: CASSRGQGARGYTF.

This chain links TRBV7-7 with TRBJ1-4, with D tentatively TRBD1 (5 bases). With 4 bases removed from V and 8 bases from J, the gap between germline ends came to 17 bases. The CDR3 contains 15 residues. Germline loops: CDR1 SSHAT, CDR2 FNYEAQ (reference sequence). CDR3 nucleotide sequence: TGTGCCAGCAGCTCGACAGCCGTGGATGGCGAAAAACTGTTTTTT. It translates to CASSSTAVDGEKLFF.

The gene calls are TRBV6-5 and TRBJ2-7, with 9 bases that match TRBD1. Germline CDR1 reads MNHEY; CDR2 reads SVGAGI. V shed 4 bases and J 2 bases; nucleotides not matched to a gene: 3. The CDR3 runs 14 residues. The CDR3 bases are TGTGCCAGCAGTTCCGGGACAGGGACCTACGAGCAGTACTTC. Its translation: CASSSGTGTYEQYF.

The J gene is TRBJ2-4, the V gene TRBV6-5, with D unresolved. Trimming stripped 5 bases from V and 1 base from J, with 12 bases between. Germline V gene lookup returns CDR1 MNHEY and CDR2 SVGAGI. The CDR3 is 15 residues long. The CDR3 loop is CASSPATGAKNIQYF. CDR3 nucleotides: TGTGCCAGCAGTCCGGCAACCGGGGCCAAAAACATTCAGTACTTC.

The chain uses TRBV10-2 and TRBJ2-5, with 9 bases fitting TRBD1. The CDR3 totals 12 residues. The germline V gene has CDR1 WSHSY and CDR2 SAAADI. The CDR3 spells CATQGAWETQYF. The CDR3 region has the DNA TGCGCTACACAGGGGGCGTGGGAGACCCAGTACTTC.

The chain uses TRBV27 and TRBJ2-3, with 8 positions matching TRBD2. V shed 8 bases, J shed 6 bases, and the junction held 4 bases outside the gene matches. The CDR3 extends over 12 amino acids. Germline V gives CDR1 MNHEY, CDR2 SMNVEV (reference sequence). The CDR3 spells CASLSGGDTQYF. CDR3 in DNA: TGTGCCAGCCTATCGGGGGGGGATACGCAGTATTTT.

The gene calls are TRBV10-2 and TRBJ2-2; TRBD2 agrees at 7 bases. Germline loops: CDR1 WSHSY, CDR2 SAAADI. CDR3 length: 14 amino acids. V was pared by 6 bases and J by 4 bases, with 5 bases of the junction left unmatched. The CDR3 region is CASSGRPGTGELFF. CDR3 nucleotides: TGCGCCAGCAGCGGGAGGCCGGGCACCGGGGAGCTGTTTTTT.

The V and J genes are TRBV10-3 and TRBJ1-1, with 10 bases aligning to TRBD1. This CDR3 is built from 13 residues. V shed 4 bases and J 7 bases; nucleotides not matched to a gene: 3. Per germline, CDR1 ENHRY and CDR2 SYGVKD. CDR3 DNA: TGTGCCATCAGTGGAGGGACAGGGGATGAAGCTTTCTTT. The encoded protein is CAISGGTGDEAFF.

V is TRBV15 and J is TRBJ1-3; D is undetermined. Trimming took 0 bases from V and 0 from J, leaving 6 bases between them. The germline CDR1 and CDR2 sequences are LNHNV and YYDKDF (reference sequence). This CDR3 spans 15 amino acids. CDR3 bases: TGTGCCACCAGCAGAGACCCGGGCTCTGGAAACACCATATATTTT. Amino acids: CATSRDPGSGNTIYF. The variable domain in full, with the rest retrieved from reference TRBV15 and TRBJ1-3, is DAMVIQNPRYQVTQFGKPVTLSCSQTLNHNVMYWYQQKSSQAPKLLFHYYDKDFNNEADTPDNFQSRRPNTSFCFLDIRSPGLGDTAMYLCATSRDPGSGNTIYFGEGSWLTVV.

V and J are TRBV24-1 and TRBJ2-5; the D is unclear. Germline lookup yields CDR1 KGHDR and CDR2 SFDVKD. The V end lost 4 bases, the J end lost 5 bases, and 16 bases lay between the germline ends. This CDR3 contains 15 residues. The CDR3 loop is CATSDGARLGETQYF. The CDR3 DNA reads TGTGCCACCAGTGACGGCGCTCGATTGGGCGAGACCCAGTACTTC.

This chain connects TRBV6-2 or TRBV6-3 to TRBJ2-1, with TRBD2 matching over 7 bases. CDR1 is MNHEY, CDR2 SVGEGT, per germline. Germline trimming cut 1 base from V and 4 bases from J; bases unmatched to any gene: 10. The CDR3 contains 17 residues. The CDR3 nucleotides read TGTGCCAGCAGTTACTGGGACTATCGAAGGGATTACAATGAGCAGTTCTTC. Amino acids: CASSYWDYRRDYNEQFF.

The V call is TRBV29-1, the J call TRBJ1-2, with D hard to call. Germline loops: CDR1 SQVTM, CDR2 ANQGSEA. V was trimmed by 2 bases and J by 4 bases, leaving 8 bases between them. This CDR3 region has 12 residues. CDR3 region: CSVESRSYGYTF. The DNA for the CDR3 is TGCAGCGTTGAAAGCCGGAGCTATGGCTACACCTTC.

The chain employs TRBV3-1 (or the pseudogene TRBV3-2) and TRBJ2-1; tentative D call: TRBD2 (5 bases). Deletions cut 2 bases from V and 8 bases from J, with 10 bases between. CDR3 length equals 13 residues. Looked up from germline, CDR1 is LGHDT and CDR2 is YNNKEL (reference sequence). In nucleotides, the CDR3 is TGTGCCAGCAGCCAATTCGTGCGGGATGAGCAGTTCTTC. It specifies CASSQFVRDEQFF.

This rearrangement joins TRBV30 to TRBJ1-2, with 7 bases matching TRBD1. Germline CDR1 and CDR2: GTSNPN and SVGIG (reference sequence). J gave up 3 bases and V 3 bases, and 4 bases lay outside the gene matches. The CDR3 contains 13 residues. CDR3 bases: TGTGCCTGGAGACTGACAGGGTACTATGGCTACACCTTC. Translating it yields CAWRLTGYYGYTF.

The V call is TRBV5-8, the J call TRBJ2-2; no firm D call. Germline V CDR1 and CDR2: SGHTS, YDEGEE. Deletions cut 1 base from V and 7 bases from J, with 2 bases between. The CDR3 is 11 residues long. DNA for the CDR3: TGTGCCAGCAGCTTGCGCGGGGAGCTGTTTTTT. Encoded protein: CASSLRGELFF.

The chain combines TRBV30 with TRBJ2-2; D might be TRBD1 (5 bases). From germline, CDR1 is GTSNPN and CDR2 SVGIG (reference sequence). Trimming removed 5 bases from V and 0 bases from J, with 13 bases in between. The CDR3 is 15 residues long. CDR3: CAWGIGRANTGELFF. CDR3 DNA: TGTGCCTGGGGCATCGGCAGGGCGAACACCGGGGAGCTGTTTTTT.

The gene calls are TRBV2 and TRBJ2-3; D is possibly TRBD1 (5 bases). There are 14 residues in the CDR3. Trimming took 6 bases from V and 5 from J, leaving 15 bases between them. Germline lookup yields CDR1 SNHLY and CDR2 FYNNEI. This CDR3 is CASREFRAGDTQYF. The CDR3, as DNA: TGTGCCAGCAGGGAGTTCAGGGCTGGAGATACGCAGTATTTT.

The chain carries TRBV27 and TRBJ2-5, with D perhaps matching TRBD1 (5 bases). There are 14 residues in the CDR3. V was cut by 5 bases and J by 2 bases, with 12 bases left in between. CDR1 is MNHEY and CDR2 is SMNVEV in the germline V gene (reference sequence). As DNA, the CDR3 is TGTGCCAGCAGTCCCCGGACACCTCAAGAGACCCAGTACTTC. Protein: CASSPRTPQETQYF.

The J gene is TRBJ1-2, the V gene TRBV7-2; D uncertain. The CDR3 has 13 amino acids. The V gene lost 5 bases and the J gene lost 3 bases, with 10 bases spanning the gap. Germline V gene sequence: CDR1 SGHTA, CDR2 FQGNSA. CDR3 nucleotides: TGTGCCAGCAGCCCCGGGATCTACTATGGCTACACCTTC. Translation: CASSPGIYYGYTF.

The chain links TRBV9 to TRBJ2-2, with a weak D call TRBD1 (5 bases). CDR3 size: 16 residues. Germline assignment: CDR1 SGDLS and CDR2 YYNGEE. Trimming stripped 4 bases from V and 3 bases from J, with 16 bases between. The CDR3 DNA sequence: TGTGCCAGCAGCCCCCACCCCAGGGTCGACACCGGGGAGCTGTTTTTT. Protein: CASSPHPRVDTGELFF.